The 18 T cell receptor beta chains given below trace back to one sample, sequenced in a study of T cell repertoires in cytomegalovirus infection. TCRdb re-called the reads through MiXCR, storing one row per CDR3 protein. The repertoire holds around 450,000 distinct CDR3 sequences, with approximately 10% as singletons. The sequencing sample was made of PBMCs. The receptors originated from a human donor in good health (CMV status not recorded). Some clones in this sample may be carry-over from other donors' samples.

The chain couples TRBV28 to TRBJ2-2; D assignment may be TRBD1 or TRBD2 (5 bases each). In germline, CDR1 is MDHEN, CDR2 SYDVKM. This CDR3 has 17 residues. V was shortened by 1 base and J by 9 bases, with 21 bases between the two germline ends. The CDR3 bases are TGTGCCAGCAGTTTATTAGCTCTCACAGGAGGACACCGGGAGCTGTTTTTT. Its protein is CASSLLALTGGHRELFF.

This clonotype came up many times. The V and J genes are TRBV7-8 and TRBJ2-5; D unresolved. Trimming cost V 1 base and J 2 bases, with 8 bases left between them. The CDR3 is 14 residues long. The V gene's germline CDR1 is SGHVS and CDR2 FQNEAQ. This chain's CDR3 is CASSLVAEQETQYF. The CDR3 region has the DNA TGTGCCAGCAGCTTAGTGGCGGAACAAGAGACCCAGTACTTC.

This clonotype was seen repeatedly, ten times or more. V gene TRBV28 combines with J gene TRBJ1-2; no definite D call. Germline V CDR1 and CDR2: MDHEN, SYDVKM. V shed 7 bases and J shed 5 bases, with 20 bases lying between them. The CDR3 has 15 residues. CDR3 amino acids: CASTTRWAAGYGYTF. CDR3 coding DNA: TGTGCCAGCACCACCCGTTGGGCAGCCGGGTATGGCTACACCTTC.

This chain joins TRBV19 and TRBJ2-4; D gene uncertain. The CDR3 is 13 amino acids. The V gene lost 5 bases and the J gene lost 3 bases, with 8 bases spanning the gap. CDR1 and CDR2 (germline): LNHDA, SQIVND (reference sequence). CDR3 in DNA: TGTGCCAGTAGTCGAGTAGACAAAAACATTCAGTACTTC. It specifies CASSRVDKNIQYF.

This clonotype was recorded many times. The rearrangement joins TRBV27 to TRBJ1-1; perhaps TRBD1 as D (5 bases). Germline loops: CDR1 MNHEY, CDR2 SMNVEV (reference sequence). The CDR3 is made up of 14 amino acids. The ends were cut back, 3 bases at V and 1 base at J, with 9 bases in the middle. CDR3 nucleotide sequence: TGTGCCAGCAGTTTCGGGGGGGAGAACACTGAAGCTTTCTTT. Translation: CASSFGGENTEAFF.

This clonotype was counted many times. This rearrangement joins TRBV7-8 to TRBJ2-7; D is perhaps TRBD1 (6 bases). The CDR3 is 15 residues long. The germline gives CDR1 SGHVS, CDR2 FQNEAQ. Trimming shortened V by 8 bases and J by 1 base, and 18 bases separated the two germline ends. The CDR3 sequence: CASSPYTGQSYEQYF. CDR3 DNA: TGTGCCAGCTCCCCCTATACAGGGCAATCCTACGAGCAGTACTTC.

At least ten counts were recorded for this clonotype. V gene TRBV28 combines with J gene TRBJ1-2, with D unclear. The CDR3 has 13 residues. Between the trimmed V and J ends, which lost 6 bases and 6 bases, there was a span of 14 bases. Germline V lookup: CDR1 MDHEN, CDR2 SYDVKM. The CDR3 DNA follows: TGTGCCAGCAGCCAAGGGAGATGGGATGGCTACACCTTC. Translation gives CASSQGRWDGYTF.

The sample holds many counts of this clonotype. The gene calls are TRBV3-1 and TRBJ1-1; D call uncertain. The length of the CDR3 is 13 residues. The V gene lost 3 bases and the J gene lost 5 bases, with 10 bases spanning the gap. Germline V gene data show CDR1 as LGHDT and CDR2 as YNNKEL (reference sequence). The CDR3 DNA is TGTGCCAGCAGCCAGGCCCAGGCAACTGAAGCTTTCTTT. It codes for CASSQAQATEAFF.

This clonotype was seen ten or more times. The gene calls are TRBV11-2 and TRBJ2-7; 9 nucleotides agree with TRBD2. This CDR3 spans 15 amino acids. Trimming at V came to 5 bases and at J to 4 bases, leaving 9 bases not matched to a gene. The germline CDR1 and CDR2 sequences are SGHAT and FQNNGV. The CDR3 reads CASSRQASGDYEQYF. CDR3 bases: TGTGCCAGCAGCAGGCAGGCTAGCGGGGATTACGAGCAGTACTTC.

This clonotype was picked up a small number of times. The J gene is TRBJ1-1, the V gene TRBV23-1, with 7 bases lining up with TRBD1. TRBV23-1 is an ORF, with its function uncertain. The V gene end was trimmed by 2 bases and the J gene end by 3 bases; junction bases not matched to a gene: 9. The CDR3 contains 16 residues. As DNA, the CDR3 is TGCGCCAGCAGTCAAGAGGGGGCCTCAAGGGACACTGAAGCTTTCTTT. It specifies CASSQEGASRDTEAFF.

This clonotype was recorded at least ten times. V usage is TRBV5-8 and J usage is TRBJ2-5; 10 bases are shared with TRBD2. This CDR3 has 15 amino acids. Per the germline V gene, CDR1 is SGHTS and CDR2 is YDEGEE. V lost 4 bases and J lost 4; bases outside the gene matches: 7. The CDR3 nucleotides are TGTGCCAGCAGCGGAAGGCGACTAGCGGGAGAGACCCAGTACTTC. Protein product: CASSGRRLAGETQYF.

This clonotype was counted only a few times. The chain joins TRBV6-6 to TRBJ2-2; D possibly corresponds to TRBD1 (5 bases). The CDR3 is 14 residues long. Per the germline V gene, CDR1 is MNHNY and CDR2 is SVGAGI (reference sequence). V was pared by 2 bases and J by 4 bases, with 8 bases between. CDR3 nucleotides: TGTGCCAGCAGTTACGGGGCAGGCACCGGGGAGCTGTTTTTT. It yields the protein CASSYGAGTGELFF.

In this sample, this clonotype turned up a few times. The V call is TRBV19, the J call TRBJ2-2; weak D call: TRBD1 (5 bases). V lost 6 bases and J lost 0, with 8 bases in between. Germline loops: CDR1 LNHDA, CDR2 SQIVND (reference sequence). The CDR3 loop spans 14 amino acids. CDR3 bases: TGTGCCAGTAGGAGACAGCCGAACACCGGGGAGCTGTTTTTT. Translated: CASRRQPNTGELFF.

This rearrangement joins TRBV27 to TRBJ1-1; 7 bases are shared with TRBD1. This CDR3 is 14 amino acids long. Germline V gene sequence: CDR1 MNHEY, CDR2 SMNVEV (reference sequence). V was clipped by 2 bases and J by 2 bases; unmatched bases: 2. The CDR3 sequence: CASSLGTDNTEAFF. The CDR3, as DNA: TGTGCCAGCAGTTTAGGGACAGACAACACTGAAGCTTTCTTT.

This clonotype appeared a few times. The chain is built from TRBV4-1 and TRBJ2-3, with 10 bases matching TRBD2. With 0 bases clipped from V and 4 bases from J, the junction kept 4 bases outside the gene matches. The CDR3 runs 16 residues. CDR1 is MGHRA, CDR2 YSYEKL, per germline. CDR3 sequence: CASSQDSSGGSDTQYF. For the CDR3, the DNA is TGCGCCAGCAGCCAAGATTCTAGCGGGGGTTCAGATACGCAGTATTTT.

This clonotype came up many times. This sequence joins TRBV5-6 and TRBJ2-7; TRBD2 agrees at 7 bases. Germline loops: CDR1 SGHDT, CDR2 YYEEEE. The CDR3 contains 14 residues. V trimming: 4 bases; J trimming: 6 bases; junction bases outside the gene matches: 10. The CDR3 coding sequence is TGTGCCAGCAGCAGCGGGATAATCGGGGCCGAGCAGTACTTC. Protein sequence: CASSSGIIGAEQYF.

With regard to this clonotype: One junction end disagrees with the germline gene, perhaps due to a read error. The V gene is TRBV30, the J gene TRBJ2-7; TRBD1 matches at 7 bases. There are 13 residues in the CDR3. From germline, CDR1 is GTSNPN and CDR2 SVGIG (reference sequence). The CDR3 loop is CVWRIGQAYEQYF. The CDR3 DNA sequence: TGTGTCTGGCGGATTGGACAGGCCTACGAGCAGTACTTC.

The rearrangement links TRBV20-1 to TRBJ2-4; D is unclear. Trimming cost V 5 bases and J 5 bases, with 10 bases left between them. Germline lookup yields CDR1 DFQATT and CDR2 SNEGSKA (reference sequence). CDR3 length: 12 residues. In nucleotides, the CDR3 is TGCAGTGCTGAGTTGAGTCAAAACATTCAGTACTTC. Amino acids: CSAELSQNIQYF.